Sequencing of this T cell receptor (beta chain) was carried out in a study of early T cells in non-severe SARS-CoV-2 infection. Across the study: From unsorted whole blood, bulk RNA was sequenced, and the chains remained unpaired.

TCRdb reanalysed the 5' RACE reads using MiXCR and keeps one entry per CDR3 protein. The top ten clones hold less than 10% of a sample with tens of thousands of distinct CDR3 sequences, over 7.5% of them seen once. This clonotype appeared many times. CDR1 is GTSNPN and CDR2 is SVGIG in the germline V gene (reference sequence). V trimming: 1 base; J trimming: 2 bases; junction bases outside the gene matches: 2. CDR3 length equals 15 residues. The sequencing sample was made of whole blood. The receptor was derived from an adult who was a healthcare worker with PCR-confirmed SARS-CoV-2 infection or an uninfected control (not recorded which). The chain links TRBV30 to TRBJ2-1, with 10 bases lining up with TRBD2. The DNA for the CDR3 is TGTGCCTGGAGTGCGGGACTAGCGACCTACAATGAGCAGTTCTTC. This translates into CAWSAGLATYNEQFF.